This T cell receptor (beta chain) was obtained from a study of Graves' ophthalmopathy and Graves' hyperthyroidism. A word on this clonotype: What it binds is unknown. Sequence at one end of the junction differs from germline and may be a read error.

Germline V CDR1 and CDR2: SGHDT, YYEEEE. This CDR3 contains 12 residues. Points from the study as a whole: Ophthalmopathy cases were distinguished from stable hyperthyroidism by a 13-signature model, reaching around 88% sensitivity and roughly 80% specificity.

RNA transcripts were the template, and TCR beta CDR3 regions were amplified from them. The first round was an RT-PCR with HTBI primers, and the second round was a multiplex PCR. TCRdb processed the multiplex PCR reads anew with MiXCR; each CDR3 protein has one entry. The sample consists of around 660,000 distinct CDR3 sequences, more than 40% of them appearing once. The sequence was collected from an adult man with Graves' ophthalmopathy. This chain uses TRBV5-6 with TRBJ1-1; D possibly corresponds to TRBD1 (5 bases). Sequenced sample: peripheral blood. The CDR3 sequence: CVSSLRGTEAFF. The CDR3 region has the DNA TGTGTCAGCAGCTTGCGGGGGACTGAAGCTTTCTTT.